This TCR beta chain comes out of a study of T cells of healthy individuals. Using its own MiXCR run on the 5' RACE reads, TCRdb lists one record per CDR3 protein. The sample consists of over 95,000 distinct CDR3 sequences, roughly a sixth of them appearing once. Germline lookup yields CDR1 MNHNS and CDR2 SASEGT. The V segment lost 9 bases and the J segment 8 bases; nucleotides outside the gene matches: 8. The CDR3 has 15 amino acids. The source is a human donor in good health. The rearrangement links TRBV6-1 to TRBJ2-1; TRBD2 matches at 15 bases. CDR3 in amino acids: CASLPGTSGGHEQFF. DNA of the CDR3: TGTGCCAGTCTACCCGGGACTAGCGGGGGGCATGAGCAGTTCTTC.